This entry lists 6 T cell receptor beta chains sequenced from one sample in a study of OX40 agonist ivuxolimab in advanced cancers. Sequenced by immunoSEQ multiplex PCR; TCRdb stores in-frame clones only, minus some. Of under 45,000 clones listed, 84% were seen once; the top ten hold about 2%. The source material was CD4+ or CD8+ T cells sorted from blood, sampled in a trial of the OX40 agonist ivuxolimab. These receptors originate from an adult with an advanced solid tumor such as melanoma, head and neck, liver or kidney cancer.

As DNA, the CDR3 is TGTGCCAGCAGCTATGACCCCCTTTATTTCTATGGCTACACCTTC. This gives the protein CASSYDPLYFYGYTF. The V gene is TRBV7-2, the J gene TRBJ1-2; D gene ambiguous. This CDR3 is 15 amino acids long. Germline V gives CDR1 SGHTA, CDR2 FQGNSA. V was shortened by 4 bases and J by 4 bases, with 16 bases between the two germline ends.

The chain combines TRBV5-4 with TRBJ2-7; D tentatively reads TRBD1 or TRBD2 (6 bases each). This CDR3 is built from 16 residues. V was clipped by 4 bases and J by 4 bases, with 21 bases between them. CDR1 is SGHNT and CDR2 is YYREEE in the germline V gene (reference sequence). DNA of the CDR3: TGTGCCAGCAGCCCCGGGGGCGGGGTGGGGGAGTACGAGCAGTACTTC. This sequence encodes CASSPGGGVGEYEQYF. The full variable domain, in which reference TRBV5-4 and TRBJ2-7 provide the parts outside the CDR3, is ETGVTQSPTHLIKTRGQQVTLRCSSQSGHNTVSWYQQALGQGPQFIFQYYREEENGRGNFPPRFSGLQFPNYSSELNVNALELDDSALYLCASSPGGGVGEYEQYFGPGTRLTVT.

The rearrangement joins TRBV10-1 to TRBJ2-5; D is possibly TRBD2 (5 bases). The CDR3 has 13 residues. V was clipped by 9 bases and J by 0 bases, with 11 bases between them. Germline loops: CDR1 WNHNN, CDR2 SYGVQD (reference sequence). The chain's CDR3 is CARTRRDQETQYF. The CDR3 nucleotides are TGCGCCAGAACCCGGCGGGACCAAGAGACCCAGTACTTC.

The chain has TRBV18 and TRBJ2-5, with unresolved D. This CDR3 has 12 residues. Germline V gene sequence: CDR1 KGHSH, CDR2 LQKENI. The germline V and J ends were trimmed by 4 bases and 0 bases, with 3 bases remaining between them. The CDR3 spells CASSRYQETQYF. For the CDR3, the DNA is TGTGCCAGCTCACGGTACCAAGAGACCCAGTACTTC.

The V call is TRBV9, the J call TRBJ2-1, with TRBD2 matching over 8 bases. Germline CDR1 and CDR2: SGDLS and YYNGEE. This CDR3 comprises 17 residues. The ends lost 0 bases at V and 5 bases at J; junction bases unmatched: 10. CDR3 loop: CASSVAVAGGTHNEQFF. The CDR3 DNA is TGTGCCAGCAGCGTAGCTGTTGCGGGAGGAACCCACAATGAGCAGTTCTTC. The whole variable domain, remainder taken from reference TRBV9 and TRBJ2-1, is DSGVTQTPKHLITATGQRVTLRCSPRSGDLSVYWYQQSLDQGLQFLIQYYNGEERAKGNILERFSAQQFPDLHSELNLSSLELGDSALYFCASSVAVAGGTHNEQFFGPGTRLTVL.

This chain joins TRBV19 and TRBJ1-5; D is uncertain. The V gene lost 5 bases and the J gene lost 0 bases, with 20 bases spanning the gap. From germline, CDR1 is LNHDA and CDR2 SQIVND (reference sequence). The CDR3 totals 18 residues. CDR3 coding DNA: TGTGCCAGTAGTCCCCGAATAGGGAAAGATTATAGCAATCAGCCCCAGCATTTT. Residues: CASSPRIGKDYSNQPQHF.